Below, 12 T cell receptor beta chains from the same sample are listed, as sequenced in a study of T cells expressing NK-cell markers. TCRdb reprocessed the 5' RACE reads; each CDR3 protein has one entry and no DNA is given. Found here are 150,000 or so distinct CDR3 sequences; the top ten clones hold 37%. The specimen was blood T cells: a sorted CD56 or NKG2C T cell subset, CD4+ or CD8+ T cells, or bulk PBMC T cells (not recorded which). The receptors originated from a woman between 45 and 60 years old in good health.

This chain uses TRBV20-1 with TRBJ1-2. Germline V gene data show CDR1 as DFQATT and CDR2 as SNEGSKA (reference sequence). This CDR3 contains 13 residues. CDR3 region: CSARAELNYGYTF.

This rearrangement joins TRBV6-5 to TRBJ1-1; TCRdb designates TRBD1, a call that cannot be tested without DNA. The CDR3 runs to 14 residues. Germline V gene lookup returns CDR1 MNHEY and CDR2 SVGAGI. The CDR3 is CASSTPGLGTEAFF.

The chain has TRBV7-9 and TRBJ2-7; TCRdb's D call, TRBD2, is unchecked because there is no DNA. This CDR3 has 13 amino acids. Germline V lookup: CDR1 SEHNR, CDR2 FQNEAQ (reference sequence). CDR3 loop: CASSLESTYEQYF.

The chain combines TRBV5-1 with TRBJ2-1; TCRdb reports TRBD2, a call that lacks DNA to check it against. The CDR3 loop spans 17 amino acids. The germline V gene encodes CDR1 SGHRS and CDR2 YFSETQ. The CDR3 sequence is CASSLAMPAVSYNEQFF.

The V call is TRBV2, the J call TRBJ2-1; the TCRdb D gene call, TRBD2, has no DNA to confirm it. Germline values: CDR1 SNHLY, CDR2 FYNNEI. This CDR3 region has 17 residues. The CDR3 region is CASSEGRSGTTYNEQFF. The full variable domain, its missing parts supplied by reference TRBV2 and TRBJ2-1, is EPEVTQTPSHQVTQMGQEVILRCVPISNHLYFYWYRQILGQKVEFLVSFYNNEISEKSEIFDDQFSVERPDGSNFTLKIRSTKLEDSAMYFCASSEGRSGTTYNEQFFGPGTRLTVL.

The chain joins TRBV4-1 to TRBJ2-5; there is no DNA to check the TCRdb D call of TRBD1. Germline-derived CDR1 and CDR2 are MGHRA and YSYEKL. This CDR3 comprises 16 residues. CDR3 protein: CASSHVEWDTEETQYF.

This chain uses TRBV27 with TRBJ2-1; absent DNA, TCRdb's TRBD1 call cannot be checked. CDR3 size: 16 residues. Germline loops: CDR1 MNHEY, CDR2 SMNVEV (reference sequence). CDR3 sequence: CASSLLGTGGFNEQFF.

The chain couples TRBV12-3 or TRBV12-4 to TRBJ2-2; lacking DNA, the TRBD1 call made by TCRdb goes unchecked. The length of the CDR3 is 14 residues. This CDR3 is CASTGTGGTGELFF.

The chain employs TRBV15 and TRBJ2-1; TCRdb reports TRBD1, a call that lacks DNA to check it against. There are 15 residues in the CDR3. From germline, CDR1 is LNHNV and CDR2 YYDKDF (reference sequence). The CDR3 is CATSRDLDAPREQFF. Using reference TRBV15 and TRBJ2-1 for the parts outside the CDR3, the full variable domain is DAMVIQNPRYQVTQFGKPVTLSCSQTLNHNVMYWYQQKSSQAPKLLFHYYDKDFNNEADTPDNFQSRRPNTSFCFLDIRSPGLGDTAMYLCATSRDLDAPREQFFGPGTRLTVL.

J is TRBJ2-1 and V is TRBV11-2; TCRdb gives TRBD2 as the D gene, but with no DNA this cannot be confirmed. The length of the CDR3 is 15 residues. CDR1 and CDR2 from the germline V gene are SGHAT and FQNNGV. The CDR3: CASTENLAGGDEQFF.

This rearrangement joins TRBV4-2 to TRBJ1-5. Germline CDR1 is LGHNA and CDR2 is YNFKEQ. The CDR3 runs 18 residues. The CDR3 sequence is CASSQDTLRTYSNQPQHF.

The chain is built from TRBV7-9 and TRBJ2-1; checking the TCRdb D call of TRBD2 is not possible without DNA. The CDR3 is 15 amino acids. Germline V gene sequence: CDR1 SEHNR, CDR2 FQNEAQ (reference sequence). The CDR3 sequence is CASTTPGLADNEQFF.